Each of the 26 T cell receptor beta chains below was sequenced from the same sample in a study of glioma-infiltrating T cells after dendritic cell vaccination. Profiled with immunoSEQ multiplex PCR; TCRdb holds only in-frame clones, not every one. The table records about 50,000 clones, over 75% of them present only once. This specimen consisted of blood, obtained before dendritic cell vaccination. The receptors stem from a human donor with glioblastoma.

This rearrangement joins TRBV6-5 to TRBJ2-3; D perhaps matches TRBD1 (5 bases). This CDR3 spans 14 amino acids. V gave up 6 bases and J gave up 3 bases, with 13 bases separating them. Germline V gives CDR1 MNHEY, CDR2 SVGAGI. The CDR3 here is CASSPGMGTDTQYF. CDR3 bases: TGTGCCAGCAGCCCAGGGATGGGGACAGATACGCAGTATTTT.

The chain combines TRBV7-7 with TRBJ2-5; D unclear. V was shortened by 5 bases and J by 2 bases, with 12 bases between the two germline ends. The CDR3 covers 14 residues. Per the germline V gene, CDR1 is SSHAT and CDR2 is FNYEAQ (reference sequence). DNA of the CDR3: TGTGCCAGCAGCCCAACGTTCGGGCAAGAGACCCAGTACTTC. Its protein product is CASSPTFGQETQYF.

The V call is TRBV12-2, the J call TRBJ2-7; the D segment call TRBD2 is taken from the table without a DNA check. TRBV12-2 is assigned pseudogene status. The CDR3 contains 17 residues. The CDR3 protein is CASRLKGGDCPTYEQYF. The CDR3 DNA reads TGTGCAAGTCGCCTCAAAGGGGGGGACTGCCCTACCTACGAGCAGTACTTC.

This chain connects TRBV9 to TRBJ1-2, with D perhaps TRBD1 (6 bases). The germline V and J ends were trimmed by 2 bases and 7 bases, with 12 bases remaining between them. This CDR3 spans 13 amino acids. Germline V gene sequence: CDR1 SGDLS, CDR2 YYNGEE. In DNA, the CDR3 is TGTGCCAGCAGCGTCGGACAGTCCTCTGGCTACACCTTC. It translates to CASSVGQSSGYTF.

In its sample, this clone was seen once. CDR3 DNA sequence: TGCGCCAGCAGTGAGGCTAGAGGGGAGACCCAGTACTTC. Its translation is CASSEARGETQYF. This sequence joins TRBV10-2 and TRBJ2-5; D possibly corresponds to TRBD2 (5 bases). The germline V gene has CDR1 WSHSY and CDR2 SAAADI. V lost 2 bases to trimming and J lost 5 bases, with 9 bases between them. The CDR3 is 13 amino acids.

V and J are TRBV2 and TRBJ1-2, with 8 nucleotides matching TRBD1. The CDR3 has 16 residues. Trimming took 1 base from V and 4 from J; bases not matched to a gene: 8. Germline V gives CDR1 SNHLY, CDR2 FYNNEI. Written as DNA, the CDR3 is TGTGCCAGCAGTGAAGGACAGGGGTCCACTGGCTATGGCTACACCTTC. It is translated as CASSEGQGSTGYGYTF.

CDR3 DNA sequence: TGTGCCAGCAGCTTGGCGTGGGGGCCGTACAATGAGCAGTTCTTC. This encodes CASSLAWGPYNEQFF. The chain recombines TRBV5-6 with TRBJ2-1, with D maybe TRBD1 (6 bases). The ends were cut back, 0 bases at V and 4 bases at J, with 11 bases in the middle. Germline V gene lookup returns CDR1 SGHDT and CDR2 YYEEEE. This CDR3 is built from 15 residues.

This chain uses TRBV7-2 with TRBJ2-5; 9 nucleotides match TRBD1. V shed 5 bases and J 4 bases; nucleotides not matched to a gene: 2. The CDR3 is 13 residues long. Germline lookup yields CDR1 SGHTA and CDR2 FQGNSA. CDR3 bases: TGTGCCAGCAGCCCACAGGGGGCAGAGACCCAGTACTTC. It yields the protein CASSPQGAETQYF.

The chain joins TRBV9 to TRBJ2-3, with 8 bases aligning to TRBD2. This CDR3 contains 15 residues. Germline CDR1 is SGDLS and CDR2 is YYNGEE. The V gene end was trimmed by 2 bases and the J gene end by 10 bases; junction bases not matched to a gene: 12. For the CDR3, the DNA is TGTGCCAGCAGCGTCCGAGCTAGCGGGCCCTTTGCGCAGTATTTT. Protein sequence: CASSVRASGPFAQYF.

This clone came up a few times. The chain joins TRBV27 to TRBJ2-1; tentatively, D is TRBD2 (6 bases). Trimming took 4 bases from V and 0 from J, leaving 19 bases between them. The V gene's germline CDR1 is MNHEY and CDR2 SMNVEV (reference sequence). CDR3 length: 18 residues. The CDR3 sequence is CASSYSTLGGSSYNEQFF. Here the CDR3 DNA reads TGTGCCAGCAGTTACTCGACTCTTGGGGGGAGCTCCTACAATGAGCAGTTCTTC.

The chain recombines TRBV11-2 with TRBJ2-6; a weak D match, TRBD2 (6 bases). CDR1 is SGHAT and CDR2 is FQNNGV in the germline V gene. The CDR3 has 18 amino acids. Trimming shortened V by 0 bases and J by 0 bases, and 12 bases separated the two germline ends. DNA for the CDR3: TGTGCCAGCAGCTTAGAATCGCGGGGTCTCTCTGGGGCCAACGTCCTGACTTTC. Translating gives CASSLESRGLSGANVLTF.

The chain's CDR3 is CASSQGLYKETQYF. The CDR3 region has the DNA TGTGCCAGCAGTCAGGGACTTTACAAAGAGACCCAGTACTTC. The chain carries TRBV6-5 and TRBJ2-5; the D gene is possibly TRBD2 (6 bases). Germline-derived CDR1 and CDR2 are MNHEY and SVGAGI. V lost 5 bases and J lost 3, with 13 bases in between. The CDR3 consists of 14 residues.

This chain connects TRBV6-5 to TRBJ1-1; TRBD1 agrees at 7 bases. V trimming: 6 bases; J trimming: 5 bases; junction bases outside the gene matches: 6. Germline CDR1 and CDR2: MNHEY and SVGAGI. CDR3 length: 13 residues. The CDR3 region is CASRNRGETEAFF. Here the CDR3 DNA reads TGTGCCAGCAGGAACAGGGGTGAAACTGAAGCTTTCTTT.

The gene calls are TRBV2 and TRBJ1-1; D perhaps matches TRBD1 (5 bases). Per germline, CDR1 SNHLY and CDR2 FYNNEI. The CDR3 contains 13 residues. V was clipped by 7 bases and J by 1 base, with 10 bases between them. CDR3 nucleotides: TGTGCCAGCACCCCGACAGAGAACACTGAAGCTTTCTTT. Translation: CASTPTENTEAFF.

This sequence joins TRBV5-4 and TRBJ2-1; 8 nucleotides align to TRBD1. J lost 1 base, V lost 3 bases, and 6 bases had no gene match. The CDR3 sequence is 16 residues long. Germline lookup yields CDR1 SGHNT and CDR2 YYREEE (reference sequence). CDR3 sequence: CASSSGGQASYNEQFF. The CDR3 DNA sequence: TGTGCCAGCAGCTCCGGGGGACAGGCTTCCTACAATGAGCAGTTCTTC.

In this sample, this clone turned up a few times. The chain has TRBV7-8 and TRBJ2-7, with D possibly TRBD2 on 6 matching bases. From germline, CDR1 is SGHVS and CDR2 FQNEAQ. The CDR3 sequence is 13 residues long. The V end was cut by 5 bases, the J end by 5 bases, with 13 bases between. The CDR3 region has the DNA TGTGCCAGCAGCGCCGGGGGAGTCGACGAGCAGTACTTC. Translated: CASSAGGVDEQYF.

The chain links TRBV19 to TRBJ1-4, with D possibly matching TRBD1 (6 bases). CDR1 is LNHDA and CDR2 is SQIVND in the germline V gene (reference sequence). Deletions cut 7 bases from V and 3 bases from J, with 18 bases between. The CDR3 loop spans 16 amino acids. The CDR3 here is CASTTQGRKANEKLFF. The CDR3 region has the DNA TGTGCCAGTACTACCCAGGGGCGTAAGGCTAATGAAAAACTGTTTTTT.

J is TRBJ1-2 and V is TRBV7-2; tentatively, D is TRBD1 (5 bases). V lost 0 bases and J lost 2, with 10 bases in between. Germline V gene sequence: CDR1 SGHTA, CDR2 FQGNSA. The CDR3 covers 15 residues. The CDR3 region has the DNA TGTGCCAGCAGCTTAGCGGGACTGACAAACTATGGCTACACCTTC. Translating gives CASSLAGLTNYGYTF.

The rearrangement joins TRBV6-6 to TRBJ1-1, with 8 bases fitting TRBD1. The CDR3 runs 12 residues. Germline V CDR1 and CDR2: MNHNY, SVGAGI (reference sequence). V lost 6 bases to trimming and J lost 10 bases; unmatched junction nucleotides: 7. This chain's CDR3 is CASSSDRVSAFF. As DNA, the CDR3 is TGTGCCAGCAGCTCGGACAGGGTTTCAGCTTTCTTT.

By sample fraction, this clone is medium-sized. V is TRBV10-1 and J is TRBJ2-3; 8 bases are a match to TRBD2. This CDR3 comprises 15 residues. CDR1 is WNHNN and CDR2 is SYGVQD in the germline V gene (reference sequence). V dropped 5 bases and J dropped 5; count of bases not matched to a gene: 9. The CDR3 here is CASSISAGGVDTQYF. CDR3 coding DNA: TGCGCCAGCAGTATCTCCGCGGGAGGTGTAGATACGCAGTATTTT.

The chain carries TRBV11-2 and TRBJ2-5; 7 bases are shared with TRBD1. The CDR3 is 13 amino acids. Germline CDR1 reads SGHAT; CDR2 reads FQNNGV. The V segment lost 4 bases and the J segment 2 bases; nucleotides outside the gene matches: 1. The CDR3 DNA is TGTGCCAGCAGCTGGGGACAGCAAGAGACCCAGTACTTC. Its protein product is CASSWGQQETQYF.

The chain has TRBV5-1 and TRBJ2-2; the D is unclear. The germline V gene encodes CDR1 SGHRS and CDR2 YFSETQ. This CDR3 region has 15 residues. The ends were cut back, 2 bases at V and 2 bases at J, with 10 bases in the middle. CDR3 DNA: TGCGCCAGCAGCTTAAACGTAGTAAACACCGGGGAGCTGTTTTTT. The encoded protein is CASSLNVVNTGELFF.

In its sample, this clone was seen a few times. The V gene is TRBV29-1, the J gene TRBJ1-4, with unresolved D. This CDR3 is 13 amino acids long. Germline CDR1 reads SQVTM; CDR2 reads ANQGSEA. Trimming cost V 4 bases and J 4 bases, with 10 bases left between them. The DNA of the CDR3 is TGCAGCGTTGGTGAACAGCTTAATGAAAAACTGTTTTTT. Its translation is CSVGEQLNEKLFF.

The rearrangement uses TRBV9 and TRBJ1-1, with a weak D call TRBD1 (6 bases). V was shortened by 0 bases and J by 5 bases, with 14 bases between the two germline ends. The CDR3 is 15 amino acids. Germline CDR1 is SGDLS and CDR2 is YYNGEE. The CDR3 nucleotides are TGTGCCAGCAGCGTAGTTAAAGGGGGTCGGACTGAAGCTTTCTTT. It encodes CASSVVKGGRTEAFF.

The chain links TRBV11-3 to TRBJ1-2; 11 bases fit TRBD1. The V gene end was trimmed by 11 bases and the J gene end by 3 bases; junction bases not matched to a gene: 11. Germline V gene data show CDR1 as SGHNT and CDR2 as YENEEA. This CDR3 contains 15 residues. The CDR3 nucleotides are TGTGCCGGGGTGGGTACGGGACAGGGGGACTATGGCTACACCTTC. This sequence encodes CAGVGTGQGDYGYTF. The variable domain in full, completed from reference TRBV11-3 and TRBJ1-2, reads EAGVVQSPRYKIIEKKQPVAFWCNPISGHNTLYWYLQNLGQGPELLIRYENEEAVDDSQLPKDRFSAERLKGVDSTLKIQPAELGDSAVYLCAGVGTGQGDYGYTFGSGTRLTVV.

V and J are TRBV18 and TRBJ2-2; D is undetermined. Per the germline V gene, CDR1 is KGHSH and CDR2 is LQKENI. There are 13 residues in the CDR3. V lost 6 bases and J lost 6, with 11 bases in between. CDR3 nucleotides: TGTGCCAGCTCCCCCGCCGAGGCCGGGGAGCTGTTTTTT. Translating it yields CASSPAEAGELFF.